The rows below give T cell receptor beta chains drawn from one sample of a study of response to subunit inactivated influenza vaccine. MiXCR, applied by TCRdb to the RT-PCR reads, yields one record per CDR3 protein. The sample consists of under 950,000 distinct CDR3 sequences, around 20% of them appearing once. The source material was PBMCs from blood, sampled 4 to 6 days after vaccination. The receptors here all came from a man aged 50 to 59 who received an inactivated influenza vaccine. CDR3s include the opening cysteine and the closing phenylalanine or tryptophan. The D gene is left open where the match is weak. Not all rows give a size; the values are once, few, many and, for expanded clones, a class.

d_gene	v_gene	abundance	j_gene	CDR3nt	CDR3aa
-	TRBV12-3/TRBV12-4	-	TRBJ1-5	TGTGCCAGCAGCTTGGGGGGGCCGGGCAATCAGCCCCAGCATTTT	CASSLGGPGNQPQHF
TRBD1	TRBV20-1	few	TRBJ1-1	TGCAGTGCCGACAGGGGGAACACTGAAGCTTTCTTT	CSADRGNTEAFF
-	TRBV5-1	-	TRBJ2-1	TGCGCCAGCAGCGGAGCACGGGCAACTCCTCGGCACAATGAGCAGTTCTTC	CASSGARATPRHNEQFF
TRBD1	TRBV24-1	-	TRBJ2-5	TGTGCCACCAGTGATTTGCCCCGGGACAGGGAAGAGACCCAGTACTTC	CATSDLPRDREETQYF
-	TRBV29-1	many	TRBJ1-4	TGCAGCGTTTTTGAGGGAGGTCTCGAAAAACTGTTTTTT	CSVFEGGLEKLFF
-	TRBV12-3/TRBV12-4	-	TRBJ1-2	TGTGCCGTAAAAAACCCTAACTATGGCTACACCTTC	CAVKNPNYGYTF
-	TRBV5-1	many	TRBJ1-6	TGCGCCAGCAGCTTGTCGGAGGATTCACCCCTCCACTTT	CASSLSEDSPLHF
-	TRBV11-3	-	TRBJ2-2	TGTGCCAGCAGCAGAGACCCGAACACCGGGGAGCTGTTTTTT	CASSRDPNTGELFF
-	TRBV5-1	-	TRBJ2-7	TGCGCCAGCAGCTTGGTCGAGCGGGTCCGCCGGGTCCCTCTCTACGAGCAGTACTTC	CASSLVERVRRVPLYEQYF
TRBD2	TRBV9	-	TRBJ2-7	TGTGCCAGCAGCGCCTACAGCGGGAGTCTGCCGGGTGAGCAGTACTTC	CASSAYSGSLPGEQYF
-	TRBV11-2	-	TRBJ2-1	TGTGCCAGCAGCGCACCGAGTCAGGCCTACAATGAGCAGTTCTTC	CASSAPSQAYNEQFF
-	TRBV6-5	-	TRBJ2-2	TGTGCCAGCAGTTACTCGTCCCGGGGGGAGCTGTTTTTT	CASSYSSRGELFF
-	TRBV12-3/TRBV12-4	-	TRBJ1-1	TGTGCCAGCAGTCCCCAAATCAACAGGGCAGGTGAAGCTTTCTTT	CASSPQINRAGEAFF